This T cell receptor beta chain was documented in a study of blood T cell repertoires in COVID-19. Turning to the study itself: Whether acute or convalescent, the COVID-19 samples came from the United States, Italy and Spain. PBMCs, B-cell-depleted T cells, or T cells were the source of the cDNA or gDNA that made up the material.

Original data processing: Reference gene primer amplification gave nucleated cell count estimates. Generated by immunoSEQ multiplex PCR, the TCRdb table keeps only in-frame clones and is missing some. V, J and clone size reflect that table, while D and trimming were determined from the DNA. This sample has around 200,000 clones, with about 90% found just once. Germline CDR1 GTSNPN, CDR2 SVGIG (reference sequence). There are 14 residues in the CDR3. V dropped 2 bases and J dropped 8; count of bases not matched to a gene: 11. Sequencing was carried out using peripheral blood. The TCR comes from a man in his forties with active or convalescent COVID-19. V usage is TRBV30 and J usage is TRBJ1-2, with 7 positions matching TRBD1. This CDR3 reads CAWSPDRSKSGYTF. The CDR3 DNA reads as TGTGCCTGGAGTCCGGACAGGAGCAAATCGGGCTACACCTTC.